The source of this TCR beta chain is a study of T cell clonality in common variable immunodeficiency. Overall study findings and caveats: T cell subpopulation sequencing would be needed to explain CVID clonality. Compared with controls, CVID subjects had fewer shared TCRbeta clones. CVID subjects showed higher TCRbeta clonality than healthy controls.

Libraries were prepared by immunoSEQ multiplex PCR; TCRdb keeps only in-frame clonotypes and omits some of them. The sample shows fewer than 40,000 clones, none of them appearing just once. This clone showed up many times. Its target is unknown. The read falls 3 residues short of the CDR3 end, and the missing part is taken from the germline J gene. Patients and controls were mostly of Caucasian heritage. The CDR3 extends over 15 amino acids. Trimming took 2 bases from V and 2 from J; bases not matched to a gene: 4. Per germline, CDR1 SGHNT and CDR2 YYREEE (reference sequence). This clonotype originated in a person aged 18 to 70 in good health. Sequencing input: peripheral blood mononuclear cells. This chain links TRBV5-4 with TRBJ1-1, with TRBD1 identical over 9 bases. The covered CDR3 bases are TGTGCCAGCAGCTTTCAAACAGGGGGCAACACTGAA. Its translation: CASSFQTGGNTE. The whole CDR3 protein reads CASSFQTGGNTEAFF.